Below are 24 T cell receptor beta chains sequenced from a single sample in a study of blood T cell repertoires in COVID-19 (dated by TCRdb to about 2020). Libraries came from the immunoSEQ multiplex PCR assay. Drawn from immuneACCESS, this table holds only the in-frame rearrangements with V and J called that TCRdb kept. Clones are partly lost; checked studies trace under half to an unresolved V gene and leave the rest unexplained. In this sample the table shows 200,000 to 300,000 clones, over 80% of which occur a single time. The top ten clonotypes cover 3% to 4.5% of the sample. The specimen sequenced was peripheral blood. The source of these receptors is a woman aged 40 to 50 with acute or convalescent COVID-19.

This clone was found once. The chain joins TRBV19 to TRBJ2-2; D not resolved. The CDR3 covers 12 residues. The germline CDR1 and CDR2 sequences are LNHDA and SQIVND (reference sequence). V was cut by 3 bases and J by 11 bases, with 10 bases left in between. In DNA, the CDR3 is TGTGCCAGTAGTATCGGAGCCAGAGAGCTGTTTTTT. Protein: CASSIGARELFF.

This chain connects TRBV6-1 to TRBJ2-5; 10 bases are a match to TRBD1. Germline V gene data show CDR1 as MNHNS and CDR2 as SASEGT. The CDR3 runs to 15 residues. V was clipped by 6 bases and J by 0 bases; unmatched bases: 4. The CDR3 sequence: CASRYGTGDQETQYF. The DNA for the CDR3 is TGTGCCAGCAGATATGGGACAGGGGACCAAGAGACCCAGTACTTC.

The CDR3 loop reads CASSPPNRDRGGSGNTIYF. The CDR3 DNA follows: TGTGCCAGCTCACCACCGAACCGGGACAGAGGAGGCTCTGGAAACACCATATATTTT. This chain connects TRBV18 to TRBJ1-3; 7 nucleotides line up with TRBD1. V dropped 0 bases and J dropped 0; count of bases not matched to a gene: 11. This CDR3 is built from 19 residues. CDR1 is KGHSH and CDR2 is LQKENI in the germline V gene.

The V gene is TRBV24-1, the J gene TRBJ1-4; weak D call: TRBD1 (5 bases). Germline values: CDR1 KGHDR, CDR2 SFDVKD. CDR3 length: 15 residues. V lost 1 base to trimming and J lost 10 bases, with 15 bases between them. The DNA for the CDR3 is TGTGCCACCAGTGATTTAAGACACAACGGGGGAAAACTGTTTTTT. Translation gives CATSDLRHNGGKLFF.

This chain joins TRBV19 and TRBJ1-5; 9 bases line up with TRBD1. The length of the CDR3 is 16 residues. Trimming at V came to 2 bases and at J to 4 bases, leaving 6 bases not matched to a gene. CDR1 is LNHDA and CDR2 is SQIVND in the germline V gene (reference sequence). The CDR3 region is CASSIFGTGTNQPQHF. CDR3 bases: TGTGCCAGTAGTATATTCGGGACAGGGACAAATCAGCCCCAGCATTTT. The full variable domain, completed using reference TRBV19 and TRBJ1-5, is DGGITQSPKYLFRKEGQNVTLSCEQNLNHDAMYWYRQDPGQGLRLIYYSQIVNDFQKGDIAEGYSVSREKKESFPLTVTSAQKNPTAFYLCASSIFGTGTNQPQHFGDGTRLSIL.

The J gene is TRBJ1-2, the V gene TRBV6-6; D call uncertain. Germline loops: CDR1 MNHNY, CDR2 SVGAGI (reference sequence). V lost 0 bases and J 1 base, leaving 3 bases between the germline ends. This CDR3 region has 13 residues. The CDR3 DNA sequence: TGTGCCAGCAGTTACTCTTATAACTATGGCTACACCTTC. It is translated as CASSYSYNYGYTF.

The J gene is TRBJ1-2, the V gene TRBV3-1 (or the pseudogene TRBV3-2); 12 bases are shared with TRBD1. CDR1 and CDR2 (germline): LGHDT, YNNKEL (reference sequence). V shed 5 bases and J 11 bases; nucleotides not matched to a gene: 6. The CDR3 loop spans 13 amino acids. CDR3 protein: CASSGGQGARYTF. The CDR3 DNA is TGTGCCAGCAGCGGGGGACAGGGGGCTAGATACACCTTC.

As DNA, the CDR3 is TGTGCCAGCAGCCCAGGGACAGGGAAGAATGAAAAACTGTTTTTT. Its translation: CASSPGTGKNEKLFF. The chain is built from TRBV3-1 (or the pseudogene TRBV3-2) and TRBJ1-4; 9 bases fit TRBD1. J lost 5 bases, V lost 4 bases, and 5 bases had no gene match. Germline assignment: CDR1 LGHDT and CDR2 YNNKEL (reference sequence). The CDR3 has 15 residues.

This chain uses TRBV2 with TRBJ1-5; 9 bases line up with TRBD1. The CDR3 has 14 amino acids. The V gene end was trimmed by 6 bases and the J gene end by 5 bases; junction bases not matched to a gene: 5. The germline gives CDR1 SNHLY, CDR2 FYNNEI. For the CDR3, the DNA is TGTGCCAGCAGCGATTGGACAGGGGATCAGCCCCAGCATTTT. Its protein product is CASSDWTGDQPQHF. Supplemented by reference TRBV2 and TRBJ1-5, the full variable domain reads EPEVTQTPSHQVTQMGQEVILRCVPISNHLYFYWYRQILGQKVEFLVSFYNNEISEKSEIFDDQFSVERPDGSNFTLKIRSTKLEDSAMYFCASSDWTGDQPQHFGDGTRLSIL.

The chain combines TRBV3-1 (or the pseudogene TRBV3-2) with TRBJ1-2; TRBD1 is a possible D gene (5 bases). Trimming removed 4 bases from V and 2 bases from J, with 8 bases in between. Germline assignment: CDR1 LGHDT and CDR2 YNNKEL (reference sequence). The length of the CDR3 is 13 residues. The CDR3 here is CASSPNRNYGYTF. The CDR3 nucleotides read TGTGCCAGCAGCCCCAACAGGAACTATGGCTACACCTTC.

J is TRBJ1-2 and V is TRBV5-8; D perhaps matches TRBD1 (6 bases). V was shortened by 4 bases and J by 8 bases, with 12 bases between the two germline ends. CDR3 length: 12 amino acids. The germline gives CDR1 SGHTS, CDR2 YDEGEE. This chain's CDR3 is CASSLPGEGYTF. In DNA, the CDR3 is TGTGCCAGCAGCCTCCCAGGGGAAGGCTACACCTTC. The whole variable domain, filled in from reference TRBV5-8 and TRBJ1-2, reads EAGVTQSPTHLIKTRGQQATLRCSPISGHTSVYWYQQALGLGLQFLLWYDEGEERNRGNFPPRFSGRQFPNYSSELNVNALELEDSALYLCASSLPGEGYTFGSGTRLTVV.

V usage is TRBV24-1 and J usage is TRBJ2-5; a possible D gene is TRBD1 (8 bases). Trimming removed 9 bases at V and 6 bases at J, with 16 bases between. The CDR3 covers 13 residues. CDR1 is KGHDR, CDR2 SFDVKD, per germline. The chain's CDR3 is CATAGQGLKTQYF. As DNA, the CDR3 is TGTGCCACCGCCGGACAGGGACTAAAGACCCAGTACTTC.

This rearrangement joins TRBV6-6 to TRBJ1-4; 10 nucleotides align to TRBD1. After removal of 4 bases from V and 4 bases from J, the junction contained 3 bases not matched to a gene. CDR1 and CDR2 from the germline V gene are MNHNY and SVGAGI (reference sequence). There are 15 residues in the CDR3. CDR3 region: CASSSTGGNNEKLFF. The CDR3 DNA follows: TGTGCCAGCAGTTCGACAGGGGGCAATAATGAAAAACTGTTTTTT.

The chain couples TRBV12-3 or TRBV12-4 to TRBJ1-2; weak D call: TRBD1 (5 bases). The CDR3 covers 12 residues. Trimming pared 6 bases from V and 8 bases from J, leaving 13 bases between. DNA for the CDR3: TGTGCCAGCAGCCCAGGGAACAAGGGCTACACCTTC. Protein product: CASSPGNKGYTF.

V is TRBV30 and J is TRBJ1-1; TRBD1 aligns across 7 bases. V lost 1 base, J lost 5 bases, and 7 bases stayed unmatched. Germline V lookup: CDR1 GTSNPN, CDR2 SVGIG (reference sequence). The CDR3 has 14 amino acids. DNA of the CDR3: TGTGCCTGGAGTGGGGAACAGGGGAGGACTGAAGCTTTCTTT. Translated: CAWSGEQGRTEAFF.

The chain uses TRBV6-5 and TRBJ2-3, with a weak D call TRBD2 (5 bases). Germline-derived CDR1 and CDR2 are MNHEY and SVGAGI. The length of the CDR3 is 14 residues. The V gene lost 6 bases and the J gene lost 4 bases, with 14 bases spanning the gap. CDR3 nucleotide sequence: TGTGCCAGCAGGCCCCGTGGGAGAGCAGATACGCAGTATTTT. This encodes CASRPRGRADTQYF.

In its sample, this clone was seen once. The genes are TRBV11-2 and TRBJ2-7; 7 bases fit TRBD2. CDR1 is SGHAT, CDR2 FQNNGV, per germline. V gave up 2 bases and J gave up 3 bases; unmatched junction bases: 10. The length of the CDR3 is 16 residues. In DNA, the CDR3 is TGTGCCAGCAGCTTATCGAGCGGGGCCAAGTACTACGAGCAGTACGTC. Its protein product is CASSLSSGAKYYEQYV.

This chain uses TRBV5-4 with TRBJ1-1; TRBD1 agrees at 7 bases. This CDR3 contains 15 residues. J gave up 0 bases and V 3 bases, and 5 bases lay outside the gene matches. Germline CDR1 SGHNT, CDR2 YYREEE (reference sequence). The chain's CDR3 is CASSSGTDMNTEAFF. The CDR3 DNA is TGTGCCAGCAGCTCCGGGACAGACATGAACACTGAAGCTTTCTTT.

The chain carries TRBV10-1 and TRBJ2-1; TRBD1 is a possible D gene (6 bases). Germline V gene data show CDR1 as WNHNN and CDR2 as SYGVQD (reference sequence). This CDR3 is built from 15 residues. Trimming took 5 bases from V and 6 from J, leaving 17 bases between them. The CDR3 here is CASSKGDAGGNEQFF. CDR3 DNA sequence: TGCGCCAGCAGTAAGGGGGACGCCGGCGGCAATGAGCAGTTCTTC.

A note on this clone: One end of the junction fails to match germline, which may point to a read error. The chain uses TRBV2 and TRBJ2-1; TRBD2 matches 10 bases. This CDR3 region has 15 residues. The germline CDR1 and CDR2 sequences are SNHLY and FYNNEI. DNA for the CDR3: TGTGCCAGCAGTGATCCCAACGAGCGGGGGGGCTTGGGCGTCTTC. Translating gives CASSDPNERGGLGVF.

This clone was counted once. The chain joins TRBV24-1 to TRBJ1-6; 10 positions match TRBD1. Per the germline V gene, CDR1 is KGHDR and CDR2 is SFDVKD. Trimming removed 2 bases from V and 4 bases from J; junction bases left unmatched: 1. The CDR3 has 16 residues. The CDR3 DNA follows: TGTGCCACCAGTGATTCGGGACAGGGGTATAATTCACCCCTCCACTTT. Translated: CATSDSGQGYNSPLHF.

This clone was seen just once. The chain couples TRBV27 to TRBJ2-3; no clear D. CDR1 MNHEY and CDR2 SMNVEV come from the germline V gene (reference sequence). V shed 4 bases and J shed 1 base, with 6 bases lying between them. There are 13 residues in the CDR3. The CDR3 here is CASSSTGTDTQYF. In nucleotides, the CDR3 is TGTGCCAGCAGTTCAACGGGCACAGATACGCAGTATTTT.

The V and J genes are TRBV10-3 and TRBJ2-2; the match to TRBD1 covers 11 bases. CDR1 is ENHRY, CDR2 SYGVKD, per germline. With V trimmed by 7 bases and J by 5 bases, 6 bases remained unmatched. The CDR3 covers 15 residues. The CDR3 sequence is CAIKPGQGGTGELFF. The DNA for the CDR3 is TGTGCCATCAAACCGGGACAGGGGGGTACCGGGGAGCTGTTTTTT.

This chain uses TRBV5-1 with TRBJ2-5, with 7 bases fitting TRBD2. The CDR3 spans 15 residues. Trimming took 3 bases from V and 4 from J; bases not matched to a gene: 9. Germline CDR1 and CDR2: SGHRS and YFSETQ. CDR3 bases: TGCGCCAGCAGCTACATCCGACTAGCAGCAGAGACCCAGTACTTC. It is translated as CASSYIRLAAETQYF.